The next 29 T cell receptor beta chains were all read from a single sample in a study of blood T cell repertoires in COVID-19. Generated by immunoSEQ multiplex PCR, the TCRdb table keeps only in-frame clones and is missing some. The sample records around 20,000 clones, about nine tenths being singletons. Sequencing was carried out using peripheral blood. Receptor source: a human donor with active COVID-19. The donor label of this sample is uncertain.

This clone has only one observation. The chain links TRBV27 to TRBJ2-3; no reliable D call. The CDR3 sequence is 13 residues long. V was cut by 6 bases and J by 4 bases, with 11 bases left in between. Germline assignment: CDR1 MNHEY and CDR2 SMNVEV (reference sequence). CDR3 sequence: CASRPRGADTQYF. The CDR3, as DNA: TGTGCCAGCAGGCCTCGCGGAGCAGATACGCAGTATTTT.

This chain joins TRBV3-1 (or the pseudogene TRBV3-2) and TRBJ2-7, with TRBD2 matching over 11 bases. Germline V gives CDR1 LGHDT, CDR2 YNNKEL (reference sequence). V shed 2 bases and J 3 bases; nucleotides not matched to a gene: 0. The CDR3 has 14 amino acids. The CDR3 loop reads CASSQTSGGYEQYF. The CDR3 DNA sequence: TGTGCCAGCAGCCAAACTAGCGGGGGCTACGAGCAGTACTTC.

The CDR3 here is CASSLQGQGKGQETQYF. The CDR3 coding sequence is TGCGCCAGCAGCTTGCAGGGACAGGGGAAGGGCCAAGAGACCCAGTACTTC. The J gene is TRBJ2-5, the V gene TRBV5-1, with 10 bases fitting TRBD1. The V and J ends lost 1 base and 1 base, in that order; junction bases with no gene match: 7. The CDR3 loop spans 17 amino acids. Per germline, CDR1 SGHRS and CDR2 YFSETQ.

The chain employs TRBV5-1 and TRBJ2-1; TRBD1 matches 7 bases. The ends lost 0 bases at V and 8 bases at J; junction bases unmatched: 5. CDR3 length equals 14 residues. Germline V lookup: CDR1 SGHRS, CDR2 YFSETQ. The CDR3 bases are TGCGCCAGCAGCTTGGCCCGACAGGGCGATGAGCAGTTCTTC. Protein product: CASSLARQGDEQFF.

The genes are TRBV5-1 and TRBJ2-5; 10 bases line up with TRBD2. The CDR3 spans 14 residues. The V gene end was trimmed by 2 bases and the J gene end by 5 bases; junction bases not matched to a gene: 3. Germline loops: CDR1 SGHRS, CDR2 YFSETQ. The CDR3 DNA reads TGCGCCAGCAGCTTTACTAGCGGGACTGAGACCCAGTACTTC. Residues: CASSFTSGTETQYF.

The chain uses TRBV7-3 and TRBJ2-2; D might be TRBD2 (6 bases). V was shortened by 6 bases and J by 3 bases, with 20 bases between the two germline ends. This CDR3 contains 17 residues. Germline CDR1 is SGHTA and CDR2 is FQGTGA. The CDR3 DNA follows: TGTGCCAGCAGGCGGGGCGGCTTCCAGATTTACACCGGGGAGCTGTTTTTT. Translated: CASRRGGFQIYTGELFF.

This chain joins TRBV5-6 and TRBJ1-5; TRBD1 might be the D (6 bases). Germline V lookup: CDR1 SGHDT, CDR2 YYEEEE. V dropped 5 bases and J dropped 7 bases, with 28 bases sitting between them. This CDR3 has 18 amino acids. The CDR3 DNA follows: TGTGCCAGCAGATTGTCTCCCCTAAAAGGGGGGGGAAGCCAGCCCCAGCATTTT. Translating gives CASRLSPLKGGGSQPQHF.

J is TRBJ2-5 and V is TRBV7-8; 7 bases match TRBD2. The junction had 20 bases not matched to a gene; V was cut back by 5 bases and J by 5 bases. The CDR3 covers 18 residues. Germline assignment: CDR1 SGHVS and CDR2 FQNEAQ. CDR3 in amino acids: CASSPSTASGRVGETQYF. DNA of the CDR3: TGTGCCAGCAGCCCCAGTACAGCTAGCGGACGGGTCGGGGAGACCCAGTACTTC.

Written as DNA, the CDR3 is TGTGCCAGCAGCACAGGACAGGGCATCGACGAGCAGTACTTC. This codes for CASSTGQGIDEQYF. The V gene is TRBV9, the J gene TRBJ2-7; 8 bases map to TRBD1. The CDR3 contains 14 residues. Trimming took 4 bases from V and 5 from J; bases not matched to a gene: 8. Germline V gene sequence: CDR1 SGDLS, CDR2 YYNGEE.

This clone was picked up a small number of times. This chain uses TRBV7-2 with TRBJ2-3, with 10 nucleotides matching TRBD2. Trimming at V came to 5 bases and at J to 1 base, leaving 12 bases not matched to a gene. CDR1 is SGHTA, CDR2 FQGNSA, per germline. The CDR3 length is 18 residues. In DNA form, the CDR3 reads TGTGCCAGCAGCCTGGAAAGGACCGGGACTAGCGGCACAGATACGCAGTATTTT. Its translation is CASSLERTGTSGTDTQYF.

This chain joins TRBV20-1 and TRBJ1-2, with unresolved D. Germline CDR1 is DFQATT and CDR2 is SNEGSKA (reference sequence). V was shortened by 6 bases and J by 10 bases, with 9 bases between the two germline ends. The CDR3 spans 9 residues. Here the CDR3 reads CSARRDYTF. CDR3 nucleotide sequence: TGCAGTGCCCGACGGGACTACACCTTC.

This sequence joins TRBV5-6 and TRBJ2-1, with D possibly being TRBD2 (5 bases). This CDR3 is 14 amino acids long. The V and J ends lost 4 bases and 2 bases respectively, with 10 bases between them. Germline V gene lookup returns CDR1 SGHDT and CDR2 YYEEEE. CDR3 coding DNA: TGTGCCAGCAGCACGACTATAGCCTACAATGAGCAGTTCTTC. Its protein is CASSTTIAYNEQFF.

Written as DNA, the CDR3 is TGTGCCAGCTCACCCGGGGGTGCTGAAGCTTTCTTT. This encodes CASSPGGAEAFF. The gene calls are TRBV18 and TRBJ1-1; D might be TRBD1 (5 bases). The CDR3 contains 12 residues. Trimming took off 3 bases at V and 6 bases at J, with 8 bases between the two ends. Germline assignment: CDR1 KGHSH and CDR2 LQKENI.

The CDR3 DNA reads as TGTGCCACCAGTGATGGGGGGTTGGCCCAGTACTTC. This codes for CATSDGGLAQYF. V gene TRBV24-1 combines with J gene TRBJ2-5, with D perhaps matching TRBD2 (6 bases). V was trimmed by 3 bases and J by 9 bases, leaving 10 bases between them. CDR1 is KGHDR, CDR2 SFDVKD, per germline. The CDR3 consists of 12 residues.

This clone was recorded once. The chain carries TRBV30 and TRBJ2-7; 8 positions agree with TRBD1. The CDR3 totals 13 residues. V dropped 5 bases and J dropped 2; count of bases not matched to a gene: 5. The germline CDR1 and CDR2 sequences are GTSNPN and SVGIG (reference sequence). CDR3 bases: TGTGCCTGGGTCCGGGACAGGCCCTACGAGCAGTACTTC. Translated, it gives CAWVRDRPYEQYF.

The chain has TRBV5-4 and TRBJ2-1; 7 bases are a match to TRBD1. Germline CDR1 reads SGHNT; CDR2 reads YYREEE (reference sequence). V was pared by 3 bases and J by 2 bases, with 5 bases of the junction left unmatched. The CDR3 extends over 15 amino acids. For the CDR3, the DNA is TGTGCCAGCAGCTATCTGGACAGGACCTACAATGAGCAGTTCTTC. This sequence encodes CASSYLDRTYNEQFF.

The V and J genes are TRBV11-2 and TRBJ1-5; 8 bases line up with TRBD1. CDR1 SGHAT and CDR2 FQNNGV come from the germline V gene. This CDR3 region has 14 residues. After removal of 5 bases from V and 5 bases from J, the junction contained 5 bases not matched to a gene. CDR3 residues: CASSGGQDYQPQHF. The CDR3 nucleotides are TGTGCCAGCAGCGGGGGACAGGATTATCAGCCCCAGCATTTT.

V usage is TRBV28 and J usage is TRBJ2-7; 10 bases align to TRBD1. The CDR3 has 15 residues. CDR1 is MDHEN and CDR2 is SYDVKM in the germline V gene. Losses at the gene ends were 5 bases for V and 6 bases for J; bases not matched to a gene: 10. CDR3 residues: CASSSPTGGKSEQYF. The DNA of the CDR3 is TGTGCCAGCAGTAGCCCGACAGGGGGCAAGTCCGAGCAGTACTTC. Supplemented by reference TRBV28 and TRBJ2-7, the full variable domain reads DVKVTQSSRYLVKRTGEKVFLECVQDMDHENMFWYRQDPGLGLRLIYFSYDVKMKEKGDIPEGYSVSREKKERFSLILESASTNQTSMYLCASSSPTGGKSEQYFGPGTRLTVT.

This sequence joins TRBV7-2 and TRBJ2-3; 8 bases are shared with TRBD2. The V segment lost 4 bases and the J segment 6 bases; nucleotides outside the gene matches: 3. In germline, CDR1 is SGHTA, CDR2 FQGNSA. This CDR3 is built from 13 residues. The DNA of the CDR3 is TGTGCCAGCAGCTCACTAGCGGCGGATACGCAGTATTTT. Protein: CASSSLAADTQYF.

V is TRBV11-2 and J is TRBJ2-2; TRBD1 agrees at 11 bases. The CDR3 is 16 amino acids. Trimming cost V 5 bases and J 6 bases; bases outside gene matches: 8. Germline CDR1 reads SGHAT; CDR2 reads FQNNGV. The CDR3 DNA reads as TGTGCCAGCAGCGCGATTCGGGACAGGGGGTCCGGGGAGCTGTTTTTT. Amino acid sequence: CASSAIRDRGSGELFF.

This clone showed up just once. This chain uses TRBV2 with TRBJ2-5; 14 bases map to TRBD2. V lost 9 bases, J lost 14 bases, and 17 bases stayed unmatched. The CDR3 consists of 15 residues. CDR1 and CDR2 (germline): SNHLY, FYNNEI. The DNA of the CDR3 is TGTGCCAGAACTCACGATGGGACTAGCGGGGGAAGCATCTACTTC. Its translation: CARTHDGTSGGSIYF. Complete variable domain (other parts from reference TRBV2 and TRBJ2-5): EPEVTQTPSHQVTQMGQEVILRCVPISNHLYFYWYRQILGQKVEFLVSFYNNEISEKSEIFDDQFSVERPDGSNFTLKIRSTKLEDSAMYFCARTHDGTSGGSIYFGPGTRLLVL.

CDR3 nucleotide sequence: TGTGCCATCAGTGAAGGAAACAGGGGTCTTTATGGCTACACCTTC. It codes for CAISEGNRGLYGYTF. The rearrangement links TRBV10-3 to TRBJ1-2; 7 bases are a match to TRBD1. Trimming at V came to 3 bases and at J to 5 bases, leaving 9 bases not matched to a gene. The germline gives CDR1 ENHRY, CDR2 SYGVKD. CDR3 length: 15 amino acids.

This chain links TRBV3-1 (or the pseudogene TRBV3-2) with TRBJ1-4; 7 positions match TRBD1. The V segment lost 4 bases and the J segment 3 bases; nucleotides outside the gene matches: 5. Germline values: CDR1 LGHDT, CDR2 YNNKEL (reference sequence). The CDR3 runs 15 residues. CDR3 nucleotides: TGTGCCAGCAGCCTAAAGGGGGCATCTAATGAAAAACTGTTTTTT. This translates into CASSLKGASNEKLFF.

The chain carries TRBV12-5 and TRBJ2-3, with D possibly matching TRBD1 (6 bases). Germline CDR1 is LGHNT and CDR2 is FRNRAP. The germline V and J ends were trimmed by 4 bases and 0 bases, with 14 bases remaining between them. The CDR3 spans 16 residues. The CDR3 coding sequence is TGTGCTAGTGGTTCTGCCTACAGGGCCAGCACAGATACGCAGTATTTT. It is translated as CASGSAYRASTDTQYF.

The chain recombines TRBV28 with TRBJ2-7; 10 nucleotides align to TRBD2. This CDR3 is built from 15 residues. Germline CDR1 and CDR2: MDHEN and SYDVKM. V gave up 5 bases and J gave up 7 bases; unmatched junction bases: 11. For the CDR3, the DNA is TGTGCCAGCAGTGGAGCGGGAGGGCCGGTGCAAGAGCAGTACTTC. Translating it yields CASSGAGGPVQEQYF.

This CDR3 is CATSPLNRGPYEQYF. The CDR3 DNA reads as TGTGCCACCAGTCCCCTGAACAGGGGGCCTTACGAGCAGTACTTC. The rearrangement links TRBV24-1 to TRBJ2-7, with 9 bases matching TRBD1. Germline CDR1 reads KGHDR; CDR2 reads SFDVKD. V trimming: 6 bases; J trimming: 4 bases; junction bases outside the gene matches: 9. The CDR3 length is 15 residues.

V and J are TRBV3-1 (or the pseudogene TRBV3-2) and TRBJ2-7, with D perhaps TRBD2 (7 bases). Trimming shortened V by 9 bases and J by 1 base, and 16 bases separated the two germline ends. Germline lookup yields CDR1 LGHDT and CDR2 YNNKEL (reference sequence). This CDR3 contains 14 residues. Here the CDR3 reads CASSVGGGSYEQYF. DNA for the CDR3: TGTGCCAGTAGCGTAGGGGGGGGGTCCTACGAGCAGTACTTC.

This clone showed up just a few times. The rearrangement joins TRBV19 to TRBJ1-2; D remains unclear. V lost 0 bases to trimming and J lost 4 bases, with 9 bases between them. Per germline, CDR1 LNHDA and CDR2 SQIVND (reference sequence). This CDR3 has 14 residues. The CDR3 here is CASSIDSGSYGYTF. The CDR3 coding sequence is TGTGCCAGTAGTATAGACTCAGGTTCCTATGGCTACACCTTC.

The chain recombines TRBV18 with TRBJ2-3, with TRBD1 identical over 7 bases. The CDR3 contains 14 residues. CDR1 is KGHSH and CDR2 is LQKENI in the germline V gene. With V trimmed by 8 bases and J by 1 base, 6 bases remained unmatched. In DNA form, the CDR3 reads TGTGCCAGCAGACAGGGTGCCGGCACAGATACGCAGTATTTT. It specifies CASRQGAGTDTQYF. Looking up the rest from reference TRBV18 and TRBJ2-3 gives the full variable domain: NAGVMQNPRHLVRRRGQEARLRCSPMKGHSHVYWYRQLPEEGLKFMVYLQKENIIDESGMPKERFSAEFPKEGPSILRIQQVVRGDSAAYFCASRQGAGTDTQYFGPGTRLTVL.